This T cell receptor (beta chain) was observed in a study of cytomegalovirus exposure and HLA in healthy donors. Deletions cut 2 bases from V and 2 bases from J, with 7 bases between. The CDR3 is 13 residues long. Germline V gives CDR1 SGDLS, CDR2 YYNGEE. 60 Vbeta and 13 Jbeta primers were used in PCR. Measured with immunoSEQ multiplex PCR; TCRdb has only the in-frame clones, and not every one. The sample shows about 200,000 clones, roughly 77% of them seen only once. The source material was PBMCs. This TCR was sampled from a male donor in good health and CMV-seropositive. The V and J genes are TRBV9 and TRBJ2-5; D not certain. The CDR3 region is CASSVTPQETQYF. The CDR3 DNA follows: TGTGCCAGCAGCGTCACACCTCAAGAGACCCAGTACTTC.